These T cell receptor beta chains were read from a single sample in a study of cytomegalovirus exposure and HLA in healthy donors. The protocol was immunoSEQ multiplex PCR, while the TCRdb copy is restricted to in-frame clones and leaves out a portion. The sample has about 130,000 clones; around 70% are singletons. Source material: PBMCs. All receptors come from a young man in good health and CMV-seronegative. Both conserved end residues are part of each CDR3. A D gene is named only where the DNA matches it firmly. Clone size is stated in some rows and not others, as once, few, many or a class when expanded.

size,J,D,V,length,DNA,CDR3
-,TRBJ2-3,-,TRBV19,15,TGTGCCAGTAGTATAGCCCACTTATCCACAGATACGCAGTATTTT,CASSIAHLSTDTQYF
-,TRBJ1-1,-,TRBV5-1,16,TGCGCCAGCAGCCTTCACCCCGCAGGGGACCCAATTGAAGCTTTCTTT,CASSLHPAGDPIEAFF
-,TRBJ2-7,TRBD1,TRBV7-8,19,TGTGCCAGCAGCCATAGTCTGTTTTTGGGACAGGGAAACCGGAACGAGCAGTACTTC,CASSHSLFLGQGNRNEQYF
-,TRBJ1-6,TRBD1,TRBV10-3,15,TGTGCCATCAGTAATGGGACAGTGTATAATTCACCCCTCCACTTT,CAISNGTVYNSPLHF
once,TRBJ1-1,-,TRBV7-3,13,TGTGCCAGTTCTCAGGGGCCGAACACTGAAGCTTTCTTT,CASSQGPNTEAFF
-,TRBJ1-1,-,TRBV6-5,15,TGTGCCAGCAGCCGGGGGGGGTTCATGAACACTGAAGCTTTCTTT,CASSRGGFMNTEAFF
-,TRBJ2-2,TRBD1,TRBV9,17,TGTGCCAGCAGCGTAGCTCTCGGGACAGAGTCCACCGGGGAGCTGTTTTTT,CASSVALGTESTGELFF
-,TRBJ1-4,-,TRBV5-1,15,TGCGCCAGCAGCCCAGGACCGGGGATTGATGAAAAACTGTTTTTT,CASSPGPGIDEKLFF
few,TRBJ2-5,TRBD2,TRBV4-2,17,TGTGCCAGCAGCCAAGTTAGCGGGGGGGAATTGGGAGAGACCCAGTACTTC,CASSQVSGGELGETQYF
once,TRBJ2-5,TRBD2,TRBV27,15,TGTGCCAGCAGTTTATCGGTAGCGGGAGGGGAGACCCAGTACTTC,CASSLSVAGGETQYF
-,TRBJ2-3,TRBD1,TRBV4-2,14,TGTGCCAGCAGCCGGGACAGGGCAGGGGATACGCAGTATTTT,CASSRDRAGDTQYF
-,TRBJ1-5,-,TRBV15,20,TGTGCCACCAGCGGGGGGGGTAAAACAGGGAATATCTTCCGGAGTCAGCCCCAGCATTTT,CATSGGGKTGNIFRSQPQHF
-,TRBJ2-7,-,TRBV28,15,TGTGCCAGCAGGGACACTAGCCTAAAAACCTACGAGCAGTACTTC,CASRDTSLKTYEQYF
-,TRBJ2-1,-,TRBV28,12,TGTGCCAGCAGTTTAATGAGGGAATCTCTGTTCTTC,CASSLMRESLFF
few,TRBJ2-7,TRBD1,TRBV28,15,TGTGCCAGCAGTTCCAGGGACAGTGGTTACTACGAGCAGTACTTC,CASSSRDSGYYEQYF
-,TRBJ1-3,-,TRBV4-3,14,TGCGCCAGCAGCTCGGGGTACTCTGGAAACACCATATATTTT,CASSSGYSGNTIYF
-,TRBJ2-2,-,TRBV4-3,16,TGCGCCAGCAGCCAAGTGTTCGGGGGTAGCACCGGGGAGCTGTTTTTT,CASSQVFGGSTGELFF
-,TRBJ1-1,TRBD1,TRBV27,15,TGTGCCAGCAGATGTGGACAGGGGGCGAGCACTGAAGCTTTCTTT,CASRCGQGASTEAFF
-,TRBJ1-6,-,TRBV14,18,TGTGCCAGCAGCCAAGAATACCAGGGTTGGTCCTATAATTCACCCCTCCACTTT,CASSQEYQGWSYNSPLHF
-,TRBJ2-2,-,TRBV7-3,15,TGTGCCAGCAGCCCCCGGGGAGCGAACACCGGGGAGCTGTTTTTT,CASSPRGANTGELFF
-,TRBJ2-5,-,TRBV6-4,15,TGTGCCAGCAGTGACGGGACTGGGGGTCGAGAGACCCAGTACTTC,CASSDGTGGRETQYF
-,TRBJ2-1,TRBD2,TRBV11-2,15,TGTGCCAGCAGCTTGTGGCGGGAGGGCCCTCGTGAGCAGTTCTTC,CASSLWREGPREQFF
-,TRBJ2-7,TRBD2,TRBV4-3,15,TGCGCCAGCAGCCAAGGGGTAGCGGGATTAAACGAGCAGTACTTC,CASSQGVAGLNEQYF
-,TRBJ2-1,-,TRBV5-6,15,TGTGCCAGCAGCTTGGGACCAGGGGCCTACAATGAGCAGTTCTTC,CASSLGPGAYNEQFF
-,TRBJ1-1,-,TRBV7-8,14,TGTGCCAGCAGCTTAATCGGCGGGGTCACTGAAGCTTTCTTT,CASSLIGGVTEAFF
few,TRBJ2-3,-,TRBV2,13,TGTGCCAGCAGTGAAGCGTGGCGGGTCAGTGAGTATTTT,CASSEAWRVSEYF
-,TRBJ2-3,TRBD2,TRBV13,13,TGTGCCAGCAGCTATCGGGAGGAAGATACGCAGTATTTT,CASSYREEDTQYF
-,TRBJ2-1,TRBD1,TRBV28,16,TGTGCCAGCAACATCCGACAGGGGGCGCGGTACAATGAGCAGTTCTTC,CASNIRQGARYNEQFF
-,TRBJ1-2,-,TRBV9,15,TGTGCCAGCAGCGTATTACTATTTCGGAGCTATGGCTACACCTTC,CASSVLLFRSYGYTF
few,TRBJ1-5,-,TRBV1,15,TGCACCAGCACCCATATGGGACTGAGGCAAGGGCCCCAGCATTTT,CTSTHMGLRQGPQHF
-,TRBJ1-4,-,TRBV18,14,TGTGCCAGCTCACCACTTCCAGATTACGAAAAACTGTTTTTT,CASSPLPDYEKLFF
-,TRBJ2-5,-,TRBV5-1,15,TGCGCCAGCAGCTTGGAGACAGGAGTTCAAGAGACCCAGTACTTC,CASSLETGVQETQYF